The 26 T cell receptor beta chains presented below share a single source sample, sequenced in a study of T cell responses to AZD1222 COVID-19 vaccine. The repertoire was sequenced with immunoSEQ multiplex PCR; TCRdb's copy has only in-frame clones and lacks some. The sample includes more than 110,000 clones, 80% to 95% of them seen just once. The input for sequencing was peripheral blood, taken on day 0 of AZD1222 vaccination. These receptors were obtained from an adult in good health.

The chain is built from TRBV9 and TRBJ2-2; D is undetermined. The CDR3 spans 16 residues. V lost 0 bases and J lost 0, with 9 bases in between. In germline, CDR1 is SGDLS, CDR2 YYNGEE. CDR3 sequence: CASSVVPRPNTGELFF. CDR3 nucleotide sequence: TGTGCCAGCAGCGTAGTCCCCAGGCCGAACACCGGGGAGCTGTTTTTT.

The chain recombines TRBV15 with TRBJ1-1; 7 positions agree with TRBD1. This CDR3 region has 13 residues. J gave up 5 bases and V 8 bases, and 8 bases lay outside the gene matches. CDR1 is LNHNV and CDR2 is YYDKDF in the germline V gene (reference sequence). The CDR3, as DNA: TGTGCCACCGCCCGGGACAGAAATACTGAAGCTTTCTTT. Translating it yields CATARDRNTEAFF.

The chain employs TRBV10-3 and TRBJ2-7, with 9 bases fitting TRBD2. Germline loops: CDR1 ENHRY, CDR2 SYGVKD. J was trimmed by 5 bases and V by 0 bases; bases with no gene match: 5. The CDR3 is made up of 15 amino acids. CDR3 sequence (DNA): TGTGCCATCAGTGAGTCGGGACTAGCTTTTGACGAGCAGTACTTC. Translation gives CAISESGLAFDEQYF.

The chain joins TRBV19 to TRBJ2-7; D remains ambiguous. The CDR3 totals 15 residues. Looked up from germline, CDR1 is LNHDA and CDR2 is SQIVND (reference sequence). The V end was cut by 1 base, the J end by 0 bases, with 10 bases between. The CDR3 nucleotides read TGTGCCAGTAGTATAGGTCCAGGAAGCTCCTACGAGCAGTACTTC. Translation gives CASSIGPGSSYEQYF.

CDR3 loop: CASRQTRTQGPNTEAFF. CDR3 DNA: TGTGCCAGCAGACAAACCCGCACCCAGGGGCCGAACACTGAAGCTTTCTTT. The J gene is TRBJ1-1, the V gene TRBV7-2, with a possible D match to TRBD1 (6 bases). Germline CDR1 SGHTA, CDR2 FQGNSA. Trimming cost V 6 bases and J 1 base, with 21 bases left between them. CDR3 length equals 17 residues.

The V gene is TRBV19, the J gene TRBJ1-2; D perhaps matches TRBD1 (6 bases). Germline V gives CDR1 LNHDA, CDR2 SQIVND (reference sequence). Trimming stripped 5 bases from V and 5 bases from J, with 9 bases between. The CDR3 runs 12 residues. The CDR3 reads CASSAQGYGYTF. The CDR3 region has the DNA TGTGCCAGTAGTGCACAGGGTTATGGCTACACCTTC.

This chain connects TRBV6-1 to TRBJ1-2; D is ambiguous. The germline CDR1 and CDR2 sequences are MNHNS and SASEGT. CDR3 size: 13 residues. Trimming cost V 2 bases and J 2 bases, with 6 bases left between them. DNA of the CDR3: TGTGCCAGCAGTGAAAATGAGAACTATGGCTACACCTTC. Its translation: CASSENENYGYTF.

V usage is TRBV6-2 or TRBV6-3 and J usage is TRBJ2-3; 7 nucleotides line up with TRBD1. Germline V gene data show CDR1 as MNHEY and CDR2 as SVGEGT. Trimming removed 4 bases from V and 0 bases from J; junction bases left unmatched: 7. The CDR3 runs to 16 residues. This chain's CDR3 is CASSSRDRASTDTQYF. The DNA for the CDR3 is TGTGCCAGCAGTTCCCGAGACAGGGCTAGCACAGATACGCAGTATTTT.

The chain is built from TRBV18 and TRBJ2-7; no definite D call. Germline V lookup: CDR1 KGHSH, CDR2 LQKENI. V was trimmed by 4 bases and J by 3 bases, leaving 7 bases between them. The CDR3 covers 12 residues. Here the CDR3 DNA reads TGTGCCAGCTCACAGGATAACTACGAGCAGTACTTC. Translation gives CASSQDNYEQYF.

V is TRBV4-1 and J is TRBJ2-5; 7 bases are a match to TRBD1. The CDR3 is 15 amino acids. Germline CDR1 and CDR2: MGHRA and YSYEKL. V gave up 2 bases and J gave up 0 bases; unmatched junction bases: 3. CDR3 DNA: TGCGCCAGCAGCCAAAGAGGGACAGACCAAGAGACCCAGTACTTC. Translating gives CASSQRGTDQETQYF.

The chain combines TRBV14 with TRBJ2-5; D unresolved. V was clipped by 6 bases and J by 2 bases, with 10 bases between them. Germline CDR1 and CDR2: SGHDN and FVKESK. The CDR3 sequence is 13 residues long. DNA of the CDR3: TGTGCCAGCAGTAGGGTCGTTCAAGAGACCCAGTACTTC. It codes for CASSRVVQETQYF. Variable domain in full (rest from reference TRBV14 and TRBJ2-5): EAGVTQFPSHSVIEKGQTVTLRCDPISGHDNLYWYRRVMGKEIKFLLHFVKESKQDESGMPNNRFLAERTGGTYSTLKVQPAELEDSGVYFCASSRVVQETQYFGPGTRLLVL.

This clone appeared a few times. V and J are TRBV2 and TRBJ1-5, with a possible D match to TRBD1 (5 bases). V was cut by 4 bases and J by 6 bases, with 16 bases left in between. From germline, CDR1 is SNHLY and CDR2 FYNNEI. This CDR3 comprises 15 residues. The CDR3 protein is CASSGGLQVAQPQHF. In nucleotides, the CDR3 is TGTGCCAGCAGTGGGGGACTCCAGGTAGCTCAGCCCCAGCATTTT.

CDR3 protein: CASSLDGPVGTEAFF. In DNA, the CDR3 is TGTGCCAGCAGCCTCGACGGGCCGGTTGGCACTGAAGCTTTCTTT. V and J are TRBV9 and TRBJ1-1; D remains unclear. The CDR3 totals 15 residues. The germline CDR1 and CDR2 sequences are SGDLS and YYNGEE. Deletions cut 4 bases from V and 4 bases from J, with 17 bases between.

The chain combines TRBV6-5 with TRBJ2-7; D might be TRBD1 (6 bases). The CDR3 runs 14 residues. The germline CDR1 and CDR2 sequences are MNHEY and SVGAGI. V shed 4 bases and J shed 5 bases, with 15 bases lying between them. The CDR3: CASSFFTGSHEQYF. The DNA for the CDR3 is TGTGCCAGCAGTTTCTTTACAGGGAGCCACGAGCAGTACTTC.

The CDR3 spells CASSVDPADEAFF. The CDR3 DNA sequence: TGTGCCAGCAGCGTAGATCCAGCGGACGAAGCTTTCTTT. This chain joins TRBV9 and TRBJ1-1; no clear D. Trimming cost V 0 bases and J 8 bases, with 11 bases left between them. Germline assignment: CDR1 SGDLS and CDR2 YYNGEE. The length of the CDR3 is 13 residues.

This chain uses TRBV7-3 with TRBJ1-1; D is unresolved. Germline values: CDR1 SGHTA, CDR2 FQGTGA. The CDR3 consists of 15 residues. The V end was cut by 5 bases, the J end by 1 base, with 14 bases between. The CDR3 DNA is TGTGCCAGCAGCCACGACGGGCACGGGAACACTGAAGCTTTCTTT. Encoded protein: CASSHDGHGNTEAFF. The full variable domain, with the rest looked up from reference TRBV7-3 and TRBJ1-1, is GAGVSQTPSNKVTEKGKYVELRCDPISGHTALYWYRQSLGQGPEFLIYFQGTGAADDSGLPNDRFFAVRPEGSVSTLKIQRTERGDSAVYLCASSHDGHGNTEAFFGQGTRLTVV.

This chain links TRBV5-1 with TRBJ1-4, with a tentative D call TRBD1 (5 bases). V lost 0 bases, J lost 7 bases, and 10 bases lay in between. Germline V lookup: CDR1 SGHRS, CDR2 YFSETQ. The CDR3 extends over 14 amino acids. The CDR3 nucleotides are TGCGCCAGCAGCTTGGGAACAGGAAGTGAAAAACTGTTTTTT. Protein: CASSLGTGSEKLFF.

The gene calls are TRBV18 and TRBJ1-5; D is perhaps TRBD1 (5 bases). There are 16 residues in the CDR3. The V gene lost 1 base and the J gene lost 4 bases, with 14 bases spanning the gap. Germline CDR1 KGHSH, CDR2 LQKENI. The DNA of the CDR3 is TGTGCCAGCTCACCACAGGGGTCAAGTCTTAATCAGCCCCAGCATTTT. This encodes CASSPQGSSLNQPQHF.

The J gene is TRBJ2-7, the V gene TRBV7-2, with 8 bases fitting TRBD1. J lost 5 bases, V lost 4 bases, and 4 bases had no gene match. This CDR3 has 13 amino acids. The germline V gene encodes CDR1 SGHTA and CDR2 FQGNSA. This CDR3 reads CASSSRTGNEQYF. Written as DNA, the CDR3 is TGTGCCAGCAGCTCCCGGACAGGGAACGAGCAGTACTTC. The whole variable domain, filled in from reference TRBV7-2 and TRBJ2-7, reads GAGVSQSPSNKVTEKGKDVELRCDPISGHTALYWYRQSLGQGLEFLIYFQGNSAPDKSGLPSDRFSAERTGGSVSTLTIQRTQQEDSAVYLCASSSRTGNEQYFGPGTRLTVT.

The V gene is TRBV18, the J gene TRBJ1-2; D is perhaps TRBD1 (6 bases). V was shortened by 5 bases and J by 8 bases, with 18 bases between the two germline ends. Per the germline V gene, CDR1 is KGHSH and CDR2 is LQKENI. This CDR3 contains 14 residues. The CDR3 DNA reads as TGTGCCAGCTCAACCTCGATCAGGGGAGTGGGCTACACCTTC. Residues: CASSTSIRGVGYTF.

This CDR3 reads CASSESWGVGAFF. The DNA of the CDR3 is TGTGCCAGCAGTGAATCATGGGGGGTTGGAGCTTTCTTT. V usage is TRBV6-1 and J usage is TRBJ1-1; D may be TRBD1 (5 bases). This CDR3 comprises 13 residues. From germline, CDR1 is MNHNS and CDR2 SASEGT. The V gene lost 2 bases and the J gene lost 10 bases, with 14 bases spanning the gap.

The gene calls are TRBV3-1 (or the pseudogene TRBV3-2) and TRBJ2-7; TRBD1 is a possible D gene (5 bases). Germline-derived CDR1 and CDR2 are LGHDT and YNNKEL (reference sequence). The V end was cut by 0 bases, the J end by 3 bases, with 12 bases between. This CDR3 comprises 15 residues. This CDR3 reads CASSQDRGAFYEQYF. The CDR3, as DNA: TGTGCCAGCAGCCAAGATAGGGGCGCGTTCTACGAGCAGTACTTC.

The chain combines TRBV27 with TRBJ2-2, with D perhaps matching TRBD1 or TRBD2 (6 bases each). V dropped 6 bases and J dropped 5 bases, with 19 bases sitting between them. CDR1 is MNHEY and CDR2 is SMNVEV in the germline V gene (reference sequence). The CDR3 extends over 16 amino acids. This chain's CDR3 is CASSSTPGARTGELFF. The CDR3 DNA follows: TGTGCCAGCAGCTCCACCCCGGGGGCGCGAACCGGGGAGCTGTTTTTT.

This clone has a handful of counts. The rearrangement links TRBV27 to TRBJ1-1, with 9 bases that match TRBD1. Trimming removed 5 bases from V and 6 bases from J; junction bases left unmatched: 10. Germline-derived CDR1 and CDR2 are MNHEY and SMNVEV (reference sequence). This CDR3 contains 15 residues. The CDR3 sequence is CASSLQYGQGSEAFF. The CDR3 coding sequence is TGTGCCAGCAGTCTCCAGTATGGACAGGGGTCTGAAGCTTTCTTT.

This clone is a singleton in its sample. V is TRBV6-5 and J is TRBJ1-3; D remains ambiguous. CDR1 MNHEY and CDR2 SVGAGI come from the germline V gene. This CDR3 has 15 residues. Deletions cut 0 bases from V and 0 bases from J, with 6 bases between. The CDR3 sequence is CASSYSPSSGNTIYF. The CDR3 nucleotides read TGTGCCAGCAGTTACTCGCCGTCCTCTGGAAACACCATATATTTT.

The rearrangement joins TRBV11-2 to TRBJ1-6; D gene unclear. The germline V gene encodes CDR1 SGHAT and CDR2 FQNNGV. This CDR3 region has 13 residues. V lost 7 bases and J 2 bases, leaving 6 bases between the germline ends. As DNA, the CDR3 is TGTGCCAGCACCCCGACCTATAATTCACCCCTCCACTTT. It translates to CASTPTYNSPLHF.